These T cell receptor beta chains were read from a single sample in a study of blood T cell repertoires in COVID-19. Assay used: immunoSEQ multiplex PCR; TCRdb lists only in-frame clones, some missing. This sample has roughly 180,000 clones, with around 90% found just once. Sequencing input: PBMCs or T cells enriched from blood (not recorded which). Receptors were obtained from a woman aged 25 to 39 who had recovered from COVID-19. Both conserved end residues are part of each CDR3.

v_call	j_call	cdr3_aa
TRBV11-3	TRBJ2-1	CASSLQGQGGGEQFF
TRBV5-1	TRBJ1-2	CASSLGQGAVLRYGYTF
TRBV6-2/TRBV6-3	TRBJ1-1	CASSYSGLPADTEAFF
TRBV20-1	TRBJ1-2	CSASQRTGVYYGYTF
TRBV5-1	TRBJ2-7	CASSSGTSGSRYEQYF
TRBV5-6	TRBJ2-7	CASSATSGPSYEQYF
TRBV2	TRBJ1-2	CASSELTGNYGYTF
TRBV15	TRBJ1-4	CATSRDLIAGDGKLFF
TRBV5-1	TRBJ1-6	CASSLNTAGGRVSSYNSPLHF
TRBV5-4	TRBJ2-1	CASSLNRYSEQFF
TRBV10-3	TRBJ2-3	CAIASGRASSTDTQYF
TRBV30	TRBJ1-3	CAWSVWQGSSGNTIYF
TRBV11-2	TRBJ2-5	CASSSGRGPQETQYF
TRBV12-3/TRBV12-4	TRBJ2-7	CASSFSYEQYF
TRBV7-9	TRBJ1-2	CASSLVGTSYGYTF
TRBV3-1/TRBV3-2	TRBJ2-5	CASSPGLAGGQETQYF
TRBV11-3	TRBJ2-7	CASSSTSYEQYF
TRBV7-2	TRBJ1-1	CASSQPTGFTEAFF
TRBV2	TRBJ1-6	CASRDRTLRNDYNSPLHF
TRBV4-3	TRBJ2-1	CASSQVDPGYNEQFF
TRBV6-5	TRBJ2-7	CASSWTGTPSYEQYF
TRBV27	TRBJ2-5	CASSLSSGRVGETQYF
TRBV27	TRBJ2-6	CASSLSGDYSGANVLTF
TRBV7-3	TRBJ2-5	CASSLWGQGETQYF
TRBV13	TRBJ1-2	CASSLAGRTGGPGYTF
TRBV29-1	TRBJ1-4	CSVEVTATNEKLFF
TRBV21-1	TRBJ2-1	CASSPLAKISDDEQFF
TRBV12-5	TRBJ2-5	CASGVGGGQETQYF
TRBV11-1	TRBJ2-7	CASSLGGDPTYEQYF
TRBV5-1	TRBJ1-1	CASSLGQGAEAFF
TRBV4-2	TRBJ2-1	CASSQGEGLANEQFF
TRBV6-5	TRBJ1-2	CASSYSRQGIRGYTF
TRBV6-2/TRBV6-3	TRBJ1-5	CASSPTLPNQPQHF
TRBV5-1	TRBJ1-4	CASSLWAQGDEKLFF
TRBV3-1/TRBV3-2	TRBJ1-6	CASSEGTVRKPLHF
TRBV19	TRBJ1-1	CASSLTGRENTEAFF
TRBV9	TRBJ1-1	CASSPGNRGTEAFF
TRBV12-5	TRBJ1-1	CASQDREDTEAFF
TRBV2	TRBJ2-4	CASRGTSKNIQYF
TRBV27	TRBJ1-2	CASSSSPLGGGYTF
TRBV7-2	TRBJ2-1	CASSLELFGAGYNEQFF
TRBV28	TRBJ1-1	CASSSGGYDMNTEAFF
TRBV13	TRBJ1-5	CASSLQGYSNQPQHF
TRBV7-9	TRBJ1-3	CASSLGFRDRPFSGNTIYF
TRBV5-1	TRBJ1-3	CASSLAVGVSGNTIYF
TRBV7-3	TRBJ2-1	CASSEGPNEQFF
TRBV13	TRBJ2-7	CASSSRDRDLEQYF
TRBV2	TRBJ2-2	CASSRQGDTGELFF